These 7 T cell receptor beta chains were sequenced from one sample in a study of blood T cells in healthy people across ages. The second PCR ran roughly 6 to 11 cycles with a sample-barcoded 5' primer and J-beta primers. TCRdb re-called the 5' RACE reads through MiXCR, storing one row per CDR3 protein. The sample contains under 1 million distinct CDR3 sequences, about 42% of which appear only once. The sequencing input was blood. These receptors originate from a man in his sixties in good health.

This clonotype was seen repeatedly, ten times or more. The gene calls are TRBV7-9 and TRBJ1-1; D is unclear. This CDR3 has 12 residues. Germline V gives CDR1 SEHNR, CDR2 FQNEAQ (reference sequence). The V and J ends lost 0 bases and 5 bases respectively, with 4 bases between them. This CDR3 reads CASSLAGTEAFF. CDR3 nucleotides: TGTGCCAGCAGCTTAGCGGGGACTGAAGCTTTCTTT.

This clonotype has a single count. The rearrangement joins TRBV4-3 to TRBJ1-4; the D is unclear. Trimming left V 4 bases short and J 7 bases short, with 13 bases between. CDR3 size: 14 residues. In germline, CDR1 is LGHNA, CDR2 YSLEER. CDR3 DNA: TGCGCCAGCAGCCCCCCCGGCCGGGGTGAAAAACTGTTTTTT. As protein: CASSPPGRGEKLFF.

Concerning this clonotype itself: A much larger clonotype is one base distant, so this may be a read error. The chain combines TRBV4-1 with TRBJ2-1; perhaps TRBD2 as D (5 bases). The CDR3 has 15 amino acids. CDR1 is MGHRA, CDR2 YSYEKL, per germline. The CDR3 DNA is TGCGCCAACAGCCAAGAGAGGGCTAATAATAATGAGCAGTTCTTC. Its translation: CANSQERANNNEQFF.

About this clonotype itself: A much larger clone sits a single nucleotide away, making a read error possible. V usage is TRBV5-1 and J usage is TRBJ2-1, with D perhaps matching TRBD1 or TRBD2 (5 bases each). With the DNA end fitting TRBJ2-7 better, the J assignment may be wrong. Per the germline V gene, CDR1 is SGHRS and CDR2 is YFSETQ. This CDR3 contains 15 residues. The DNA for the CDR3 is TGCGCCAGCAGCTTGGAGGGGAGCTCCTACAATGAGCAGTACTTC. Amino acid sequence: CASSLEGSSYNEQYF.

The sample holds a few counts of this clonotype. V usage is TRBV15 and J usage is TRBJ2-7; TRBD1 is a possible D gene (5 bases). Germline V gives CDR1 LNHNV, CDR2 YYDKDF (reference sequence). The CDR3 is 14 amino acids. Trimming left V 3 bases short and J 0 bases short, with 9 bases between. The CDR3 loop reads CATSRTASSYEQYF. CDR3 DNA: TGTGCCACCAGCAGGACAGCAAGCTCCTACGAGCAGTACTTC.

This clonotype was observed a handful of times. The chain uses TRBV4-3 and TRBJ2-7; D is unresolved. Between the trimmed V and J ends, which lost 1 base and 2 bases, there was a span of 12 bases. Germline loops: CDR1 LGHNA, CDR2 YSLEER. The CDR3 is made up of 15 amino acids. CDR3 sequence reads: CASSQVGSGPYEQYF. The CDR3 DNA follows: TGCGCCAGCAGCCAAGTCGGCTCGGGCCCCTACGAGCAGTACTTC.

The rearrangement uses TRBV15 and TRBJ1-2; D is perhaps TRBD1 (6 bases). CDR1 is LNHNV and CDR2 is YYDKDF in the germline V gene (reference sequence). The ends were cut back, 1 base at V and 8 bases at J, with 17 bases in the middle. CDR3 size: 15 residues. The CDR3 spells CATSRAAQGFGGYTF. CDR3 DNA sequence: TGTGCCACCAGCAGAGCCGCACAGGGTTTTGGAGGCTACACCTTC.